Listed below are T cell receptor beta chains from one sample, sequenced in a study of blood T cell repertoires in COVID-19. Repertoires were generated with immunoSEQ multiplex PCR, while TCRdb's copy carries only in-frame clones and drops some. The repertoire holds around 270,000 clones, with around 88% as singletons. The sequenced material came from peripheral blood. The receptor set was obtained from a man between 40 and 49 years old with acute or convalescent COVID-19. The conserved cysteine and the conserved F or W are not part of the CDR3 here.

CDR3,J,V
SVVTGFRDTQY,TRBJ2-3,TRBV29-1
ASSFSTGMNTEAF,TRBJ1-1,TRBV6-5
ASSILQGLGSEAF,TRBJ1-1,TRBV19
ASSELGTGGNSPLH,TRBJ1-6,TRBV2
ATMIPGSTYGYT,TRBJ1-2,TRBV15
ASSAGFNYGYT,TRBJ1-2,TRBV6-4
ASSPMGGAGYGYT,TRBJ1-2,TRBV6-4
ATSTPTGPSTDTQY,TRBJ2-3,TRBV24-1
ATSDRGGSGNTGELF,TRBJ2-2,TRBV24-1
ASSLVEGTYGYT,TRBJ1-2,TRBV5-1
ASSQFRRATHSNTEAF,TRBJ1-1,TRBV14
ASSPSQKGAGVDTQY,TRBJ2-3,TRBV4-2
ASSLSTGQAAGEQY,TRBJ2-7,TRBV5-4
ASSPLTSGGPDTQY,TRBJ2-3,TRBV19
ASSAGQPFQETQY,TRBJ2-5,TRBV9
ASSSYDRAEQY,TRBJ2-7,TRBV7-3